The sequence of this T cell receptor beta chain was determined in a study of regulatory T cells in long-lasting Graves disease. The CDR3 sequence is 15 residues long. CDR1 and CDR2 from the germline V gene are MDHEN and SYDVKM. Trimming removed 6 bases at V and 2 bases at J, with 11 bases between. This clonotype has at least ten counts. iRepertoire HTBI primers and Arm-PCR of CDR3 regions built TCR beta libraries. Each CDR3 protein gets one entry after TCRdb re-called the multiplex PCR reads with MiXCR. This table has about 440,000 distinct CDR3 sequences, around 15% appearing once. The time point was: newly diagnosed GD, antithyroid drugs for less than 3 months. Researchers made the TCR library from RNA that was extracted from PBMCs. These records were also assigned to another study, of T cells in Graves' hyperthyroidism and ophthalmopathy.

The sample in question was peripheral blood mononuclear cells (PBMCs), obtained at new diagnosis, from a patient treated with antithyroid drugs. V usage is TRBV28 and J usage is TRBJ2-6; TRBD1 might be the D (6 bases). This receptor was taken from a woman under 30 with Graves disease. The CDR3 region is CASRATGTGANVLTF. CDR3 bases: TGTGCCAGCAGGGCGACAGGTACTGGGGCCAACGTCCTGACTTTC. Using reference TRBV28 and TRBJ2-6 for the parts outside the CDR3, the full variable domain is DVKVTQSSRYLVKRTGEKVFLECVQDMDHENMFWYRQDPGLGLRLIYFSYDVKMKEKGDIPEGYSVSREKKERFSLILESASTNQTSMYLCASRATGTGANVLTFGAGSRLTVL.